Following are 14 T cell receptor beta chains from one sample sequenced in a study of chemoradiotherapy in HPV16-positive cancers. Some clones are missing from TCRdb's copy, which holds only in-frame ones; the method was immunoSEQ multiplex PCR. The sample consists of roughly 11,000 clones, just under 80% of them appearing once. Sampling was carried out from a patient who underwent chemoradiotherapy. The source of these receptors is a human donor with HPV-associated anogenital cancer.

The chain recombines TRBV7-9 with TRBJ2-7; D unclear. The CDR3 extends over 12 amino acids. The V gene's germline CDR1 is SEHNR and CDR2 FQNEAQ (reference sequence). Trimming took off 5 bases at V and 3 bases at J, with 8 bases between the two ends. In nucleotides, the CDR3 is TGTGCCAGCAGCCTTTCCTACTACGAGCAGTACTTC. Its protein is CASSLSYYEQYF.

This chain's CDR3 is CASINRSSYEQYF. CDR3 sequence (DNA): TGTGCCAGCATAAACAGGAGCTCCTACGAGCAGTACTTC. V and J are TRBV7-3 and TRBJ2-7; perhaps TRBD1 as D (5 bases). V was shortened by 7 bases and J by 0 bases, with 10 bases between the two germline ends. The CDR3 is 13 amino acids. CDR1 and CDR2 (germline): SGHTA, FQGTGA.

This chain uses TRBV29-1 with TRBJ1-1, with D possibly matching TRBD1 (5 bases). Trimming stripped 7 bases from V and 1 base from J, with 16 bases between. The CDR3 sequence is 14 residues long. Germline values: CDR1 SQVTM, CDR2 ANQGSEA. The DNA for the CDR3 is TGCAGCGCCGGCGTCGGGGCAAGGAACACTGAAGCTTTCTTT. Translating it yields CSAGVGARNTEAFF. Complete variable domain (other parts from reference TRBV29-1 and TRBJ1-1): SAVISQKPSRDICQRGTSLTIQCQVDSQVTMMFWYRQQPGQSLTLIATANQGSEATYESGFVIDKFPISRPNLTFSTLTVSNMSPEDSSIYLCSAGVGARNTEAFFGQGTRLTVV.

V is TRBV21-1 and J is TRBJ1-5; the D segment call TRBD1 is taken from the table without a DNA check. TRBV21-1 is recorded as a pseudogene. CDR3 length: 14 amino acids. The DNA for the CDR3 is TGTGCCAGCAGTTTAGGACAGGGGGATCAGCCCCAGCATTTT. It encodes CASSLGQGDQPQHF.

CDR3 sequence (DNA): TGTGCCAGCAGCCTGACAGATTATAGCAATCAGCCCCAGCATTTT. Translated: CASSLTDYSNQPQHF. This chain joins TRBV7-8 and TRBJ1-5; a weak D match, TRBD1 (5 bases). CDR3 length equals 15 residues. Trimming shortened V by 5 bases and J by 0 bases, and 11 bases separated the two germline ends. Germline V lookup: CDR1 SGHVS, CDR2 FQNEAQ.

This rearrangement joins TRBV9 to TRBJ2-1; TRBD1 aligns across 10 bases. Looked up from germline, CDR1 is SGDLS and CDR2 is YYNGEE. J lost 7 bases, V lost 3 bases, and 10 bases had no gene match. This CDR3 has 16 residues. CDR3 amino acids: CASSARDRGVGNEQFF. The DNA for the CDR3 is TGTGCCAGCAGCGCCCGGGACAGGGGAGTGGGAAATGAGCAGTTCTTC.

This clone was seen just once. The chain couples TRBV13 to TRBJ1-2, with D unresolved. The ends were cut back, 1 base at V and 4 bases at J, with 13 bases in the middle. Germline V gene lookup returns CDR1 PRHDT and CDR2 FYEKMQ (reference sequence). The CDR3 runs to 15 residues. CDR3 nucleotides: TGTGCCAGCAGCTTAGTAAGTGGGGTCGGCTATGGCTACACCTTC. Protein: CASSLVSGVGYGYTF.

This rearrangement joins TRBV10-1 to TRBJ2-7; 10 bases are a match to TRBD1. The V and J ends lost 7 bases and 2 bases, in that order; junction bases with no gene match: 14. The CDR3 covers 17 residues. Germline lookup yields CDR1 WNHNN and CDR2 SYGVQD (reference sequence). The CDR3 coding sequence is TGCGCCAGCACCCCGGGACAGGGGTCGCCTCTTCCCTACGAGCAGTACTTC. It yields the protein CASTPGQGSPLPYEQYF.

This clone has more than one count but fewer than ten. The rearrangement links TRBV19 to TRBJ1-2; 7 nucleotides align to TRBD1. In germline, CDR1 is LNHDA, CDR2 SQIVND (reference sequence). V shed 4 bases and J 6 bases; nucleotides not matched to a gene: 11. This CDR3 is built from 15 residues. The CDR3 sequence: CASSTTGVWGNGYTF. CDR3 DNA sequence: TGTGCCAGTAGTACTACAGGGGTTTGGGGCAATGGCTACACCTTC.

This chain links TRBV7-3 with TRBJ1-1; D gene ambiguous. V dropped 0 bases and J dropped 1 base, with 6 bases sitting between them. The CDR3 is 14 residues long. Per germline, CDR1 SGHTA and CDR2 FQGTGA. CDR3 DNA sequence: TGTGCCAGCAGCTTAACGAAGGGGAACACTGAAGCTTTCTTT. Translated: CASSLTKGNTEAFF.

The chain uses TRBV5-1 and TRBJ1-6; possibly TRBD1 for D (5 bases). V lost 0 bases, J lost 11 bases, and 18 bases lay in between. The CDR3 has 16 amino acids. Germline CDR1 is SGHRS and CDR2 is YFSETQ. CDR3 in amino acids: CASSLGLAQGGTPLHF. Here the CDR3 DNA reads TGCGCCAGCAGCTTGGGTTTAGCCCAGGGAGGTACACCCCTCCACTTT.

This CDR3 is CASRRGGRETQYF. CDR3 coding DNA: TGTGCCAGTAGGCGTGGGGGGCGGGAGACCCAGTACTTC. V gene TRBV19 combines with J gene TRBJ2-5; D might be TRBD1 or TRBD2, each matching 6 bases. The germline V gene has CDR1 LNHDA and CDR2 SQIVND (reference sequence). Trimming cost V 6 bases and J 5 bases, with 13 bases left between them. This CDR3 has 13 amino acids.

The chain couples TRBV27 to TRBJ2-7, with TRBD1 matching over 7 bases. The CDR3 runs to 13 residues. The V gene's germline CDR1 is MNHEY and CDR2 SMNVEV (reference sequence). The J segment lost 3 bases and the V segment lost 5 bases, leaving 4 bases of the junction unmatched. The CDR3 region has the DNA TGTGCCAGCAGTCTGCAGGGGGACTACGAGCAGTACTTC. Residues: CASSLQGDYEQYF.

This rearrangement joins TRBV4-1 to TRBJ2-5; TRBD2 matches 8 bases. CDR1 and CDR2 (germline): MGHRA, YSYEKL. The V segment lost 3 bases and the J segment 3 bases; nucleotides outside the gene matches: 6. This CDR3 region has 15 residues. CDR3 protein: CASSQTLAGKETQYF. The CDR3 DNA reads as TGCGCCAGCAGCCAGACGTTAGCGGGGAAAGAGACCCAGTACTTC.